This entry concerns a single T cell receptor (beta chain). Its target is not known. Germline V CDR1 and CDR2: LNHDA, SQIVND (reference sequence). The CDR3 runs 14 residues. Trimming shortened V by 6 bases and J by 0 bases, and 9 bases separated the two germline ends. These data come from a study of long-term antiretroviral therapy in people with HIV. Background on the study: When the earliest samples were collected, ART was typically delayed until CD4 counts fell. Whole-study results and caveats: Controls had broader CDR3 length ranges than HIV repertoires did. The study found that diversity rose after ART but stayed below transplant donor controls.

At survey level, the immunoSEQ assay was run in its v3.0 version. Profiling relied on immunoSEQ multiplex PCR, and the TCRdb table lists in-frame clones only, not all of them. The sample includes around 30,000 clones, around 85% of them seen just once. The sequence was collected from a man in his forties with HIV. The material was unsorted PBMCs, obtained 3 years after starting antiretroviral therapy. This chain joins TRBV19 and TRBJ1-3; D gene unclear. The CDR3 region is CASSPVSSGNTIYF. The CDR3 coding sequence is TGTGCCAGTAGCCCGGTTAGCTCTGGAAACACCATATATTTT.